This T cell receptor beta chain was sequenced for a study of cytomegalovirus exposure and HLA in healthy donors. Study details: Counted in an early data release were tens of millions of unique TCRs from HLA-typed donors. General study points: It was reported in a later analysis that an Asian-associated ancestry cluster showed fewer N-insertions than the 666-donor mean.

The PCR contained 60 Vbeta and 13 Jbeta primers. Data came from immunoSEQ multiplex PCR; TCRdb stores just in-frame clones and leaves some out. The sample shows approximately 210,000 clones, over 60% of them seen only once. In the case of this clone: The antigen remains undetermined.

CDR3 length equals 19 residues. V shed 0 bases and J 4 bases; nucleotides not matched to a gene: 5. Per the germline V gene, CDR1 is MNHNS and CDR2 is SASEGT. Sequencing was performed on PBMCs. This rearrangement joins TRBV6-1 to TRBJ2-2, with 16 bases that match TRBD2. This TCR was recovered from a woman in her thirties or forties in good health and CMV-seronegative. The CDR3 protein is CASSEAPGLAGGGTGELFF. CDR3 coding DNA: TGTGCCAGCAGTGAAGCTCCGGGACTAGCGGGAGGGGGCACCGGGGAGCTGTTTTTT.